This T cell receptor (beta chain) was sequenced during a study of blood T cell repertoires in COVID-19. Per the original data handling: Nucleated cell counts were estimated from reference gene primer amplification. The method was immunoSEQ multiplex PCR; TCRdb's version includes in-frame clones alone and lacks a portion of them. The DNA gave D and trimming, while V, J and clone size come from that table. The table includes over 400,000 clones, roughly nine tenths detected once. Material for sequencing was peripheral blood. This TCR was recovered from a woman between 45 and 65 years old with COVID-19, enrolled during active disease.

The CDR3 loop reads CASSQDDGGFTDTQYF. CDR3 nucleotide sequence: TGCGCCAGCAGCCAAGATGACGGGGGGTTCACAGATACGCAGTATTTT. The V call is TRBV4-1, the J call TRBJ2-3, with 7 bases lining up with TRBD2. Losses at the gene ends were 0 bases for V and 2 bases for J; bases not matched to a gene: 5. The CDR3 spans 16 residues. Germline V gene lookup returns CDR1 MGHRA and CDR2 YSYEKL.